This entry features one TCR beta chain sequence. V was shortened by 8 bases and J by 2 bases, with 14 bases between the two germline ends. CDR1 and CDR2 (germline): MNHNY, SVGAGI (reference sequence). CDR3 length equals 14 residues. In the source study's methods: By means of reference gene primer amplification, nucleated cell counts were estimated. Using immunoSEQ multiplex PCR, the repertoire was profiled, and TCRdb retains in-frame clones only, with some absent. That table furnishes V, J and clone size, whereas the DNA furnished D and trimming. In the table there are about 44,000 clones, approximately 79% of which are singletons. The data were taken from a study of blood T cell repertoires in COVID-19. Background on the study: Sample material is recorded as cDNA or gDNA derived from T cells, B-cell-depleted T cells, or PBMCs.

The receptor was derived from a human donor in a cohort sampled during active COVID-19. The V and J genes are TRBV6-6 and TRBJ2-3, with D unresolved. Sequencing was carried out using peripheral blood. The CDR3: CASGLSSPTDTQYF. The CDR3 DNA is TGTGCCAGCGGGCTATCCAGCCCCACAGATACGCAGTATTTT.